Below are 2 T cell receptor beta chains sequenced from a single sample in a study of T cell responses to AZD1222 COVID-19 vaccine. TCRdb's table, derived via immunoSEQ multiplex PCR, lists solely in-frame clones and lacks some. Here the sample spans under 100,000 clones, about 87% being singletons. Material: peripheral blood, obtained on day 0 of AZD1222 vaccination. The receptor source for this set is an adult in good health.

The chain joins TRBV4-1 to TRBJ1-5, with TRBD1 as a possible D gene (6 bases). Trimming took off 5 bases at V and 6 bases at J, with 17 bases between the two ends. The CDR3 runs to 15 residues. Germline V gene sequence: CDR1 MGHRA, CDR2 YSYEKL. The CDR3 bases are TGCGCCAGCAGCAGGGCGGACAGAGTGGTTCAGCCCCAGCATTTT. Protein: CASSRADRVVQPQHF.

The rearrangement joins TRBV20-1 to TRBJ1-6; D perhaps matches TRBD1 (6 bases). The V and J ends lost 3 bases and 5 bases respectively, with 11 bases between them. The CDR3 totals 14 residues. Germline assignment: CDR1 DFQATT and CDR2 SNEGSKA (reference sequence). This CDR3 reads CSASWGTNNSPLHF. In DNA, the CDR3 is TGCAGTGCTAGTTGGGGGACAAATAATTCACCCCTCCACTTT.